This T cell receptor (beta chain) stems from a study of radiation and T cells in renal cell carcinoma. Whole-study results and caveats: In blood, top tumor clones expanded by 2 weeks, shrinking by 4.

Time point reported: baseline pretreatment blood. Stated treatment: 15 Gy SBRT to primary tumor, nephrectomy 4 weeks later. Clear cell pathology was present in this patient's renal cell carcinoma. Trimming took off 3 bases at V and 6 bases at J, with 15 bases between the two ends. There are 14 residues in the CDR3. CDR1 is SGHVS and CDR2 is FQNEAQ in the germline V gene. To note about this clone: Antigen specificity is unknown.

The protocol was immunoSEQ multiplex PCR, while the TCRdb copy is restricted to in-frame clones and leaves out a portion. The sample consists of 150,000 or so clones, around 90% of them appearing once. The clonotype originates from a woman in her 70s with renal cell carcinoma. This chain joins TRBV7-8 and TRBJ2-7; tentatively, D is TRBD1 or TRBD2 (5 bases each). The sequenced sample was blood, obtained from a patient whose treatment included radiotherapy and nephrectomy. The CDR3 reads CASSLFEGAGEQYF. CDR3 sequence (DNA): TGTGCCAGCAGCTTGTTCGAAGGGGCGGGCGAGCAGTACTTC. The complete variable domain, with remaining parts taken from reference TRBV7-8 and TRBJ2-7, reads GAGVSQSPRYKVAKRGQDVALRCDPISGHVSLFWYQQALGQGPEFLTYFQNEAQLDKSGLPSDRFFAERPEGSVSTLKIQRTQQEDSAVYLCASSLFEGAGEQYFGPGTRLTVT.